A selection of T cell receptor beta chains follows, all from one sample in a study of cytomegalovirus exposure and HLA in healthy donors. Profiling relied on immunoSEQ multiplex PCR, and the TCRdb table lists in-frame clones only, not all of them. This sample has about 140,000 clones, with just under 80% found just once. Material: PBMCs. These receptors were obtained from a man aged 25-45 years in good health and CMV-seronegative. Both conserved end residues are part of each CDR3. Fields, in order: clone size, V gene, D gene, J gene, CDR3 DNA, CDR3 protein. The D gene is left open where the match is weak. Clone size is not always given. Where it is, it says once, few, many or a class for expanded clones.

few	TRBV5-1	-	TRBJ2-7	TGCGCCAGCAGCTTGGCCGGACTCCCGCACGAGCAGTACTTC	CASSLAGLPHEQYF
-	TRBV28	TRBD2	TRBJ2-1	TGTGCCAGCAGTTTAACTAGCGGGGGGTCCTACAATGAGCAGTTCTTC	CASSLTSGGSYNEQFF
once	TRBV19	-	TRBJ1-4	TGTGCCAGTAGTATTTTTAGGAGTATTTCAACTAATGAAAAACTGTTTTTT	CASSIFRSISTNEKLFF
few	TRBV7-9	-	TRBJ1-3	TGTGCCAGCAGCTTACGGGGAAACTCTGGAAACACCATATATTTT	CASSLRGNSGNTIYF
-	TRBV7-3	TRBD1	TRBJ2-1	TGTGCCAGCAGCCCCACGGGACAGGGAAGCGATGAGCAGTTCTTC	CASSPTGQGSDEQFF
-	TRBV7-2	TRBD2	TRBJ2-1	TGTGCCCTGGGCGGGAGCCGATACAATGAGCAGTTCTTC	CALGGSRYNEQFF
-	TRBV7-6	-	TRBJ1-3	TGTGCCAGCAGCTTCGGGGGAGACACCATATATTTT	CASSFGGDTIYF
-	TRBV15	TRBD2	TRBJ2-7	TGTGCCACCAGCAGAAGTCTGGGGAGGGTCGACGAGCAGTACTTC	CATSRSLGRVDEQYF
-	TRBV28	-	TRBJ2-5	TGTGCCACCCAAGGGGGTGAGACCCAGTACTTC	CATQGGETQYF
once	TRBV7-2	-	TRBJ2-5	TGTGCCAGCAGCTACCGCCAGGGAATAGAGACCCAGTACTTC	CASSYRQGIETQYF
-	TRBV30	-	TRBJ2-7	TGTGCCTGGAGCGAAGGACAGCTATACAAGCAGTACTTC	CAWSEGQLYKQYF
-	TRBV14	-	TRBJ1-1	TGTGCCAGCAGGAGGCGAGGTGTGAAGAACACTGAAGCTTTCTTT	CASRRRGVKNTEAFF